These T cell receptor beta chains were read from a single sample in a study of blood T cells in healthy people across ages. Each CDR3 protein gets one entry after TCRdb re-called the 5' RACE reads with MiXCR. The table includes some 1,500,000 distinct CDR3 sequences, 35% to 45% detected once. Input material: blood. The receptors were gathered from a woman younger than 35 in good health. Both conserved end residues are part of each CDR3. A D gene is named only where the DNA matches it firmly. The listing skips clone size in some rows; elsewhere it reads once, few, many or a size class.

D gene	V gene	J gene	clone size	CDR3 DNA	CDR3 protein
-	TRBV12-3/TRBV12-4	TRBJ2-1	-	TGTGCCAGCAGTTTCTGGGACACAGACAATGAGCAGTTCTTC	CASSFWDTDNEQFF
-	TRBV5-1	TRBJ2-7	few	TGCGCCAGCAGCTTGGCCAGTGACCGATTTTCCTACGAGCAGTACTTC	CASSLASDRFSYEQYF
TRBD2	TRBV20-1	TRBJ2-7	-	TGCAGTGCTAGAAGCGGGGGGGACCTCTACGAGCAGTACTTC	CSARSGGDLYEQYF
TRBD1	TRBV6-5	TRBJ2-5	-	TGTGCCAGCGCTCAAAGGGACAGGACGTACCAAGAGACCCAGTACTTC	CASAQRDRTYQETQYF
-	TRBV28	TRBJ2-5	-	TGTGCCAGCAGCCAAAATTGGGGGCGGGATGAGACCCAGTACTTC	CASSQNWGRDETQYF
TRBD1	TRBV27	TRBJ1-1	-	TGTGCCAGCAGAGCCGGGACAGGGGTGAACACTGAAGCTTTCTTT	CASRAGTGVNTEAFF
-	TRBV2	TRBJ2-1	few	TGTGCCAGCAGCCCAAATACTGAGCAGTTCTTC	CASSPNTEQFF
-	TRBV20-1	TRBJ2-7	-	TGCAGTGCTAGGTCTCATGTGGGAGGGGGCTTCGAGCAGTACTTC	CSARSHVGGGFEQYF
-	TRBV18	TRBJ1-2	-	TGTGCCAGCTCATCAAACAGGGAGAACTATGGCTACACCTTC	CASSSNRENYGYTF
-	TRBV25-1	TRBJ1-2	-	TGTGCCAGCAGTGAATTTGGGCAGCTCTATGGCTACACCTTC	CASSEFGQLYGYTF
-	TRBV2	TRBJ2-2	-	TGTGCCAGCAAGATACACGAAAACACCGGGGAGCTGTTTTTT	CASKIHENTGELFF
TRBD1	TRBV27	TRBJ2-6	few	TGTGCCATTGTGGGACAGGTAACTTCCGGGGCCAACGTCCTGACTTTC	CAIVGQVTSGANVLTF
-	TRBV3-1	TRBJ2-2	once	TGTGCCAGCGCTCTTCGAAACACCGGGGAGCTGTTTTTT	CASALRNTGELFF
TRBD1	TRBV27	TRBJ1-2	-	TGTGCCAGCAGTCCCGGTAGGGACAGGGTGACGAGCTACACCTTC	CASSPGRDRVTSYTF
TRBD2	TRBV3-1	TRBJ2-1	-	TGTGCCAGCAGCCCTCTAGCGGGAGAAAGCGAGCAGTTCTTC	CASSPLAGESEQFF
-	TRBV20-1	TRBJ2-3	-	TGCAGTGCTAGAGATGTAATCACAGATACGCAGTATTTT	CSARDVITDTQYF
TRBD1	TRBV4-3	TRBJ1-2	-	TGCGCCAGCAGCCACAGACAGGGAACTAACTATGGCTACACCTTC	CASSHRQGTNYGYTF
-	TRBV27	TRBJ2-7	-	TGTGCCAGCAGTTTATCACCCCGGGGCACCTACGAGCAGTACTTC	CASSLSPRGTYEQYF
-	TRBV9	TRBJ2-7	few	TGTGCCAGCAGCGTAGAAGTGGGGCCAGCCTACGAGCAGTACTTC	CASSVEVGPAYEQYF
TRBD2	TRBV12-3/TRBV12-4	TRBJ2-3	-	TGTGCCAGCAGTTCAGGACTAGCGGGAGAAGATGCGCAGTATTTT	CASSSGLAGEDAQYF
TRBD2	TRBV4-1	TRBJ2-5	-	TGCGCCAGCAGCCAAGTTGGGACCGGGAGGGAGACCCAGTACTTC	CASSQVGTGRETQYF
TRBD1	TRBV20-1	TRBJ2-7	-	TGCAGTGCTAGAGTCGGGACAGGGGAGGGTTACGAGCAGTACTTC	CSARVGTGEGYEQYF
-	TRBV3-1	TRBJ2-5	-	TGTGCCAGCAGCCAAGTGGGGACAGAGACCCAGTACTTC	CASSQVGTETQYF
-	TRBV30	TRBJ1-1	-	TGTGCCTGGAGTGCTGGGACATTCGAGACTGAAGCTTTCTTT	CAWSAGTFETEAFF
-	TRBV7-3	TRBJ1-2	-	TGTGCCAGCAGCTTAACCCCGACACCTAACTATGGCTACACCTTC	CASSLTPTPNYGYTF
-	TRBV4-3	TRBJ1-5	-	TGCGCCAGCAGCCAACACGGGGCCGTAAATCAGCCCCAGCATTTT	CASSQHGAVNQPQHF
-	TRBV28	TRBJ2-1	-	TGTGCCAGCAGCCCCTTATCGCGATCAATCTACAATGAGCAGTTCTTC	CASSPLSRSIYNEQFF
TRBD2	TRBV3-1	TRBJ2-5	-	TGTGCCAGCAGCCAAGGGACTAGCGGGAGTACAGAGACCCAGTACTTC	CASSQGTSGSTETQYF
-	TRBV29-1	TRBJ1-4	-	TGCAGCGCACAGGAGACAGGTGAAAAACTGTTTTTT	CSAQETGEKLFF
-	TRBV7-9	TRBJ2-3	few	TGTGCCAGCAGCTTAGCTAGCAGCCGCACAGATACGCAGTATTTT	CASSLASSRTDTQYF
-	TRBV4-3	TRBJ1-2	few	TGCGCCAGCAGCCAAAGGGCGTACTATGGCTACACCTTC	CASSQRAYYGYTF
TRBD1	TRBV4-1	TRBJ2-1	once	TGCGCCAGCAGCCCGAGGACAGGGGCTGGTTTGAGCTCCTACAATGAGCAGTTCTTC	CASSPRTGAGLSSYNEQFF
-	TRBV28	TRBJ2-7	-	TGTGCCAGCAGCGGTACACAGGATCGGCAGTCCTACGAGCAGTACTTC	CASSGTQDRQSYEQYF
TRBD2	TRBV20-1	TRBJ2-1	few	TGCAGTGCTAGACCTCTAGCGGGAGTATTATCCTACAATGAGCAGTTCTTC	CSARPLAGVLSYNEQFF
-	TRBV4-1	TRBJ2-1	-	TGCGCCAGCAGCCAAGTGGCCGGAACGGAGACCCAGTTCTTC	CASSQVAGTETQFF
TRBD2	TRBV4-2	TRBJ2-2	-	TGTGCCAGCAGCCTACAACTAGCGCCCAACACCGGGGAGCTGTTTTTT	CASSLQLAPNTGELFF